This TCR beta chain emerged from a study of shared clonotypes between healthy human individuals. Assay: immunoSEQ multiplex PCR; the TCRdb copy retains only in-frame clones and omits some. Here the sample spans 2 million to 2.5 million clones, around 93% being singletons. V shed 9 bases and J 3 bases; nucleotides not matched to a gene: 7. Germline CDR1 is MDHEN and CDR2 is SYDVKM. This CDR3 has 13 amino acids. The sequence was obtained from a man aged 18 to 35 in good health. Some clones in this sample may be carry-over from other donors' samples. The chain joins TRBV28 to TRBJ2-7; 8 nucleotides align to TRBD1. The sample consisted of naive CD4+ T cells from PBMCs. Subset reported: CD45RA+ positively selected. The CDR3 coding sequence is TGTGCCAGTCGCCCAGGGGGCGTCTACGAGCAGTACTTC. Protein: CASRPGGVYEQYF.